This T cell receptor beta chain was profiled in a study of cytomegalovirus exposure and HLA in healthy donors. Study-wide findings and caveats: Among donors in an Asian-associated ancestry cluster, a later analysis reportedly found fewer N-insertions than the roughly 700-donor mean. A further, later analysis showed that HLA-associated TCR beta chains (compared with equally common others) were more clonally expanded. Researchers reportedly found TCR beta sequences accurately predicted most subjects' HLA-A and HLA-B alleles.

Donors counted as nominally healthy when sampled, yet unrecorded immune exposures were likely. For this clone: What it binds is not known. The CDR3 carries no conserved terminal phenylalanine or tryptophan, so it likely arises from a read error. It is unclear where the CDR3 begins or ends on the DNA, so no DNA is shown, and the CDR3 is as TCRdb lists it.

13 Jbeta primers and 60 Vbeta primers were used for the PCR. This table comes from immunoSEQ multiplex PCR, and its TCRdb copy is limited to in-frame clones, with some not included. The table includes about 190,000 clones, about 80% detected once. Germline V gives CDR1 SQVTM, CDR2 ANQGSEA. The CDR3 extends over 10 residues, inclusive of both ends. J is TRBJ1-2 and V is TRBV29-1; the listed D gene, TRBD1, was not tested against the DNA. Sequencing was done on a sample of PBMCs. The origin of this receptor is a woman aged 50 to 60 in good health and CMV-seropositive. The CDR3 region is CSADIQGAEY.